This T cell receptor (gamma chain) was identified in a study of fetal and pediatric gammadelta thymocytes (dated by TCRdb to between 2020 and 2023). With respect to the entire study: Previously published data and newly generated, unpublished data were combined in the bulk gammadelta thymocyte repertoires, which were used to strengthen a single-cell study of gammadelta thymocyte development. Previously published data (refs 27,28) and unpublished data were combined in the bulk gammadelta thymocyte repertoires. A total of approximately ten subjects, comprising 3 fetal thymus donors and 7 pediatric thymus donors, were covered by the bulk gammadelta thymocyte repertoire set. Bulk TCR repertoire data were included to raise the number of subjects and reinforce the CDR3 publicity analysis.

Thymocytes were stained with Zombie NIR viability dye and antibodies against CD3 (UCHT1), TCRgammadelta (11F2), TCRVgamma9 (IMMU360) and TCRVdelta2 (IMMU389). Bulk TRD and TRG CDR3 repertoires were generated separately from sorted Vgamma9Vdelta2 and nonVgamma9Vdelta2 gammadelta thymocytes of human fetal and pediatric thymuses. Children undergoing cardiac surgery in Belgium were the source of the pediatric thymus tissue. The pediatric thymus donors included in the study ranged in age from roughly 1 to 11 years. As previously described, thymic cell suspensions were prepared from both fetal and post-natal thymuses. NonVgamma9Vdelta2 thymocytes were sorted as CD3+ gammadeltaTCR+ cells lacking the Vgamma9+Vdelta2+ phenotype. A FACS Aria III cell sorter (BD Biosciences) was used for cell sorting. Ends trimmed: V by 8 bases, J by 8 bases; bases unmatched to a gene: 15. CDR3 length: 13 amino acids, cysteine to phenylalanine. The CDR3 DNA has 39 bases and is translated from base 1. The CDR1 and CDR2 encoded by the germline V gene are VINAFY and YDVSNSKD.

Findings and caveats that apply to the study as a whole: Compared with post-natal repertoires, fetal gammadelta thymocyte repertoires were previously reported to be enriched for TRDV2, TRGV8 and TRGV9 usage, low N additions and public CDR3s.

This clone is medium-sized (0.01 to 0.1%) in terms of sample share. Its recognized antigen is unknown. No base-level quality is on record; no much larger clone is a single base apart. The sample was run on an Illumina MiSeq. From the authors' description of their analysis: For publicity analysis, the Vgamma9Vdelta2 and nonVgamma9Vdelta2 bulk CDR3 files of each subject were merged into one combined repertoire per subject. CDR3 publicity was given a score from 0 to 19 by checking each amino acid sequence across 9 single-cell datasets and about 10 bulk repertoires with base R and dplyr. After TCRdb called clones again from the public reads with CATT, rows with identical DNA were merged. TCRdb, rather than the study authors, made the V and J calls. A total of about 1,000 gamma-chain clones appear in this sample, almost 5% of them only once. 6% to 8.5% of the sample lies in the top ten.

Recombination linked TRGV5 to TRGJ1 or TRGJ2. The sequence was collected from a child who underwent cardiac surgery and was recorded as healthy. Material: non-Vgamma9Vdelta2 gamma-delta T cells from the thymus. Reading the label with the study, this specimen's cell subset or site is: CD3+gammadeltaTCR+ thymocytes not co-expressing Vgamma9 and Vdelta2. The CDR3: CATYPPLGDKKLF. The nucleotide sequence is TGTGCCACCTACCCCCCCTTGGGAGATAAGAAACTCTTT.